These 29 T cell receptor beta chains originate from one sample sequenced in a study of graft-versus-host responses after intestinal transplantation. Using immunoSEQ multiplex PCR, the repertoire was profiled, and TCRdb retains in-frame clones only, with some absent. The table lists 35,000 to 45,000 clones, roughly nine tenths of them singletons, with around 6.8% in the top ten. The sample here was PBMCs, taken around 280 days after transplant. The receptors originated from a human patient who received an intestinal transplant, so some T cells may come from the graft donor.

This chain links TRBV6-6 with TRBJ1-2, with 11 positions matching TRBD1. Trimming cost V 6 bases and J 3 bases; bases outside gene matches: 9. From germline, CDR1 is MNHNY and CDR2 SVGAGI (reference sequence). This CDR3 has 16 amino acids. DNA of the CDR3: TGTGCCAGCAGCAAGAGACCGGGACAGGGGGACTATGGCTACACCTTC. This sequence encodes CASSKRPGQGDYGYTF.

The chain is built from TRBV5-1 and TRBJ2-3; D assignment may be TRBD1 or TRBD2 (5 bases each). Germline V lookup: CDR1 SGHRS, CDR2 YFSETQ. The CDR3 is 13 amino acids. V shed 7 bases and J shed 7 bases, with 16 bases lying between them. The CDR3 DNA reads as TGCGCCAGCGGGACCCATAAGAGAAATACGCAGTATTTT. It codes for CASGTHKRNTQYF.

The rearrangement uses TRBV2 and TRBJ2-3; 11 positions agree with TRBD2. With V trimmed by 6 bases and J by 2 bases, 10 bases remained unmatched. Germline V gene lookup returns CDR1 SNHLY and CDR2 FYNNEI. CDR3 length equals 17 residues. The CDR3 spells CASRSPSGGRFTDTQYF. CDR3 sequence (DNA): TGTGCCAGCAGAAGTCCTAGCGGGGGGCGTTTCACAGATACGCAGTATTTT.

The sample holds one count of this clone. The rearrangement joins TRBV2 to TRBJ2-5; D is uncertain. CDR3 size: 10 residues. Germline assignment: CDR1 SNHLY and CDR2 FYNNEI. V shed 5 bases and J shed 4 bases, with 2 bases lying between them. The CDR3 is CASSTETQYF. The CDR3 DNA sequence: TGTGCCAGCAGTACAGAGACCCAGTACTTC.

The rearrangement links TRBV6-4 to TRBJ2-7; the D gene is possibly TRBD1 (5 bases). This CDR3 has 15 residues. The V end lost 11 bases, the J end lost 3 bases, and 23 bases lay between the germline ends. The germline V gene encodes CDR1 MRHNA and CDR2 SNTAGT. CDR3 sequence: CAPNTDTGRRYEQYF. CDR3 DNA: TGTGCCCCCAATACGGACACTGGCCGTCGCTACGAGCAGTACTTC.

The rearrangement uses TRBV4-1 and TRBJ2-1, with D perhaps matching TRBD1 (7 bases). CDR1 is MGHRA and CDR2 is YSYEKL in the germline V gene. CDR3 length: 15 residues. Trimming shortened V by 3 bases and J by 5 bases, and 14 bases separated the two germline ends. This CDR3 is CASSQRRGRDNEQFF. For the CDR3, the DNA is TGCGCCAGCAGCCAGAGGAGGGGGCGGGACAATGAGCAGTTCTTC.

The gene calls are TRBV10-1 and TRBJ2-1, with D uncertain. The CDR3 sequence is 12 residues long. Germline V gene data show CDR1 as WNHNN and CDR2 as SYGVQD (reference sequence). V was clipped by 3 bases and J by 9 bases, with 9 bases between them. CDR3 nucleotide sequence: TGCGCCAGCAGTGAAGTAGGTGGTGAGCAGTTCTTC. Protein sequence: CASSEVGGEQFF.

The V and J genes are TRBV6-4 and TRBJ2-3; 13 bases map to TRBD2. V gave up 2 bases and J gave up 4 bases; unmatched junction bases: 0. The length of the CDR3 is 15 residues. Germline V CDR1 and CDR2: MRHNA, SNTAGT. CDR3: CASSDTSGGADTQYF. Here the CDR3 DNA reads TGTGCCAGCAGTGACACTAGCGGGGGGGCAGATACGCAGTATTTT.

The CDR3 DNA reads TGTGCCTGGAGTGTATTCCAGGTCGTAGGGCTGTTTTTT. Encoded protein: CAWSVFQVVGLFF. The chain recombines TRBV30 with TRBJ2-2; D not resolved. The CDR3 is made up of 13 amino acids. Trimming removed 0 bases from V and 13 bases from J, with 15 bases in between. Germline CDR1 and CDR2: GTSNPN and SVGIG (reference sequence).

The chain has TRBV4-1 and TRBJ2-7, with 9 positions matching TRBD2. CDR1 is MGHRA and CDR2 is YSYEKL in the germline V gene. V lost 2 bases to trimming and J lost 3 bases; unmatched junction nucleotides: 5. This CDR3 has 15 amino acids. The CDR3: CASSQIAGVIYEQYF. CDR3 nucleotide sequence: TGCGCCAGCAGCCAAATAGCGGGGGTGATCTACGAGCAGTACTTC.

Notes on this clone: At one end the junction does not follow the germline gene, possibly because of a read error. The chain recombines TRBV5-3 with TRBJ1-2, with a possible D match to TRBD1 (5 bases). TRBV5-3 falls under the ORF class, with uncertain function. The CDR3 has 13 residues. The CDR3 coding sequence is TGTGCCAGCAGCTTAGGAGGGGACGGCGGCTACACCTTC. Its translation: CASSLGGDGGYTF.

The genes are TRBV2 and TRBJ1-5, with 7 bases matching TRBD1. Germline CDR1 SNHLY, CDR2 FYNNEI. J was trimmed by 5 bases and V by 6 bases; bases with no gene match: 10. This CDR3 is 15 amino acids long. CDR3 region: CASRVGTGVHQPQHF. The DNA of the CDR3 is TGTGCCAGCAGAGTCGGCACAGGGGTCCATCAGCCCCAGCATTTT.

The V and J genes are TRBV6-5 and TRBJ1-5, with a possible D match to TRBD1 (6 bases). Germline CDR1 MNHEY, CDR2 SVGAGI. Deletions cut 6 bases from V and 9 bases from J, with 21 bases between. CDR3 size: 15 residues. Here the CDR3 DNA reads TGTGCCAGCAGCATTCAAACACAGGGTTTTGGGCCCCAGCATTTT. Translating gives CASSIQTQGFGPQHF.

The chain couples TRBV5-8 to TRBJ2-5; the D is unclear. In germline, CDR1 is SGHTS, CDR2 YDEGEE. The CDR3 has 13 amino acids. V shed 1 base and J shed 5 bases, with 9 bases lying between them. The CDR3 region is CASSLLEAETQYF. CDR3 sequence (DNA): TGTGCCAGCAGCTTGCTAGAGGCGGAGACCCAGTACTTC.

The V and J genes are TRBV13 and TRBJ2-1, with 9 bases matching TRBD1. J gave up 8 bases and V 5 bases, and 10 bases lay outside the gene matches. This CDR3 has 15 amino acids. Germline CDR1 is PRHDT and CDR2 is FYEKMQ (reference sequence). The CDR3 sequence: CASSPAGTGNDEQFF. Written as DNA, the CDR3 is TGTGCCAGCAGCCCTGCCGGGACAGGGAACGATGAGCAGTTCTTC. Together with reference TRBV13 and TRBJ2-1, the CDR3 gives the full variable domain: AAGVIQSPRHLIKEKRETATLKCYPIPRHDTVYWYQQGPGQDPQFLISFYEKMQSDKGSIPDRFSAQQFSDYHSELNMSSLELGDSALYFCASSPAGTGNDEQFFGPGTRLTVL.

The chain links TRBV2 to TRBJ1-1; D gene ambiguous. The V end was cut by 5 bases, the J end by 6 bases, with 10 bases between. The CDR3 has 12 amino acids. Germline V CDR1 and CDR2: SNHLY, FYNNEI. CDR3 protein: CASSWDISEAFF. In DNA form, the CDR3 reads TGTGCCAGCAGTTGGGATATTTCTGAAGCTTTCTTT.

In its sample, this clone was seen a few times. The gene calls are TRBV7-9 and TRBJ2-7; 10 nucleotides match TRBD1. After removal of 4 bases from V and 5 bases from J, the junction contained 5 bases not matched to a gene. CDR1 is SEHNR and CDR2 is FQNEAQ in the germline V gene (reference sequence). The CDR3 runs 14 residues. The CDR3 DNA reads TGTGCCAGCAGCTCCCCCGGGACAGGGGACGAGCAGTACTTC. This gives the protein CASSSPGTGDEQYF.

This chain's CDR3 is CASRWASAGAGDSPLHF. Written as DNA, the CDR3 is TGTGCCAGCAGATGGGCATCGGCAGGGGCGGGTGATTCACCCCTCCACTTT. The chain is built from TRBV11-2 and TRBJ1-6; TRBD1 might be the D (6 bases). This CDR3 has 17 residues. Trimming left V 6 bases short and J 8 bases short, with 23 bases between. Germline CDR1 and CDR2: SGHAT and FQNNGV.

In this sample, this clone turned up once. V usage is TRBV13 and J usage is TRBJ1-1; D unresolved. The V and J ends lost 3 bases and 2 bases respectively, with 7 bases between them. Germline lookup yields CDR1 PRHDT and CDR2 FYEKMQ (reference sequence). CDR3 length: 13 residues. Here the CDR3 reads CASSFDPNTEAFF. The CDR3 DNA reads TGTGCCAGCAGCTTCGACCCAAACACTGAAGCTTTCTTT.

The CDR3 DNA follows: TGTGCCAGCAGTGAAGGGGCCAGGGGGTATGAAGCTTTCTTT. Translation gives CASSEGARGYEAFF. V and J are TRBV2 and TRBJ1-1; 7 nucleotides align to TRBD1. J was trimmed by 7 bases and V by 1 base; bases with no gene match: 6. The CDR3 is made up of 14 amino acids. Germline values: CDR1 SNHLY, CDR2 FYNNEI.

The rearrangement joins TRBV6-5 to TRBJ1-1, with D unclear. The V gene's germline CDR1 is MNHEY and CDR2 SVGAGI. This CDR3 contains 14 residues. Trimming took off 5 bases at V and 0 bases at J, with 10 bases between the two ends. CDR3 coding DNA: TGTGCCAGCAGTGTATACCGATTGAACACTGAAGCTTTCTTT. As protein: CASSVYRLNTEAFF.

V gene TRBV7-2 combines with J gene TRBJ1-5; 9 nucleotides line up with TRBD1. The CDR3 loop spans 16 amino acids. After removal of 2 bases from V and 4 bases from J, the junction contained 6 bases not matched to a gene. Germline V gene sequence: CDR1 SGHTA, CDR2 FQGNSA. The CDR3 nucleotides are TGTGCCAGCAGCTTATCAGGGACAGGGAGGAATCAGCCCCAGCATTTT. It encodes CASSLSGTGRNQPQHF.

The chain joins TRBV7-3 to TRBJ2-1; D gene unclear. The V gene lost 2 bases and the J gene lost 6 bases, with 14 bases spanning the gap. Germline-derived CDR1 and CDR2 are SGHTA and FQGTGA. This CDR3 has 15 residues. As DNA, the CDR3 is TGTGCCAGCAGCTTAGAAATTGGCAGTAGCAATGAGCAGTTCTTC. Protein: CASSLEIGSSNEQFF.

This chain uses TRBV30 with TRBJ2-2; the D gene could be TRBD1 or TRBD2 (5 bases each). Germline V gives CDR1 GTSNPN, CDR2 SVGIG (reference sequence). The CDR3 runs 14 residues. This CDR3 is CAHSGPSRTGELFF. In DNA, the CDR3 is TGTGCGCATTCGGGGCCCTCGAGGACCGGGGAGCTGTTTTTT.

The chain carries TRBV7-9 and TRBJ2-1, with unresolved D. V was clipped by 11 bases and J by 0 bases, with 11 bases between them. The germline V gene has CDR1 SEHNR and CDR2 FQNEAQ (reference sequence). CDR3 length equals 13 residues. The CDR3 sequence is CAFGWDSYNEQFF. CDR3 DNA sequence: TGTGCCTTCGGCTGGGACTCCTACAATGAGCAGTTCTTC.

The gene calls are TRBV9 and TRBJ2-5; TRBD1 matches at 8 bases. J was trimmed by 4 bases and V by 3 bases; bases with no gene match: 5. Germline CDR1 is SGDLS and CDR2 is YYNGEE. The CDR3 consists of 14 residues. CDR3 protein: CASSGGGTGETQYF. Here the CDR3 DNA reads TGTGCCAGCAGCGGAGGGGGGACAGGAGAGACCCAGTACTTC. Looking up the rest from reference TRBV9 and TRBJ2-5 gives the full variable domain: DSGVTQTPKHLITATGQRVTLRCSPRSGDLSVYWYQQSLDQGLQFLIQYYNGEERAKGNILERFSAQQFPDLHSELNLSSLELGDSALYFCASSGGGTGETQYFGPGTRLLVL.

The chain employs TRBV7-2 and TRBJ2-3, with D possibly being TRBD1 (5 bases). V dropped 5 bases and J dropped 0 bases, with 9 bases sitting between them. This CDR3 region has 14 residues. The germline CDR1 and CDR2 sequences are SGHTA and FQGNSA. The CDR3 coding sequence is TGTGCCAGCAGCCCGACAGTTAGCACAGATACGCAGTATTTT. Translated: CASSPTVSTDTQYF.

A single count supports this clone. J is TRBJ1-1 and V is TRBV7-9; 9 bases match TRBD1. V trimming: 6 bases; J trimming: 1 base; junction bases outside the gene matches: 18. Per the germline V gene, CDR1 is SEHNR and CDR2 is FQNEAQ (reference sequence). The CDR3 runs 19 residues. CDR3 loop: CASREGNRGPESRNTEAFF. CDR3 nucleotide sequence: TGTGCCAGCAGGGAGGGTAACAGGGGGCCGGAGTCGAGGAACACTGAAGCTTTCTTT.

The chain couples TRBV21-1 to TRBJ2-5; the D call TRBD1 from the table was never checked on the DNA. TRBV21-1 is shown as a pseudogene. There are 14 residues in the CDR3. In DNA, the CDR3 is TGTGCCAGCAGCAGCCAGGGCTTCCAAGAGACCCAGTACTTC. Its protein is CASSSQGFQETQYF.